This T cell receptor beta chain stems from a study of blood T cells in healthy people across ages. Study findings and constraints: Samples with more naive T cells showed higher observed beta diversity.

This CDR3 has 15 residues. Germline V CDR1 and CDR2: SGHTA, FQGNSA. With regard to this clonotype: Its target is unknown.

Alongside a J-beta primer mix, a sample-barcoded 5' primer served in a second PCR lasting about 7 to 11 cycles. TCRdb re-called the 5' RACE reads through MiXCR, storing one row per CDR3 protein. The table records around 900,000 distinct CDR3 sequences, 51% of them present only once. Isolation yielded PBMCs, at least 7 million per sample, in every case. The material sequenced was blood. V usage is TRBV7-2 and J usage is TRBJ2-1, with D perhaps TRBD1 (6 bases). The end of the DNA aligns better with TRBJ2-7, so the J call may be wrong. The TCR originated in a woman aged 55-70 years in good health. The CDR3 coding sequence is TGTGCCAGCAGCTTACGGGGCCTGGGGGACAATGAGCAGTACTTC. It specifies CASSLRGLGDNEQYF.